This T cell receptor (beta chain) was profiled in a study of identical twins. Study observations and caveats: Out-of-frame alpha sequences that twins shared showed excess low generation probability.

TCRdb reprocessed the 5' RACE reads with MiXCR, giving one entry per CDR3 protein. The data show approximately 210,000 distinct CDR3 sequences, with 6.5% seen just once and 13% to 15% held by the top ten. V lost 5 bases and J 5 bases, leaving 13 bases between the germline ends. The germline V gene has CDR1 LNHDA and CDR2 SQIVND (reference sequence). The CDR3 extends over 13 amino acids. This clonotype was detected ten times or more. Its antigen is unidentified. These data also featured in a second study, about T cells expressing NK-cell markers. This second study notes: In 5 to 7 donors, dominant CD3+CD56+NKG2C+ clones formed roughly 1.0-7.5% of CD8+ cells. Whether expanded NKG2C+ T cell clones recognized HCMV stayed uncertain.

The sequence was collected from a woman aged 18-29 years in good health. This rearrangement joins TRBV19 to TRBJ2-7; D is possibly TRBD2 (6 bases). Sequencing input: CD8+ T cells sorted from blood. The CDR3 sequence: CASSLLGGHEQYF. CDR3 nucleotide sequence: TGTGCCAGTAGTCTCCTCGGGGGACACGAGCAGTACTTC. Full variable domain (remainder filled in from reference TRBV19 and TRBJ2-7): DGGITQSPKYLFRKEGQNVTLSCEQNLNHDAMYWYRQDPGQGLRLIYYSQIVNDFQKGDIAEGYSVSREKKESFPLTVTSAQKNPTAFYLCASSLLGGHEQYFGPGTRLTVT.